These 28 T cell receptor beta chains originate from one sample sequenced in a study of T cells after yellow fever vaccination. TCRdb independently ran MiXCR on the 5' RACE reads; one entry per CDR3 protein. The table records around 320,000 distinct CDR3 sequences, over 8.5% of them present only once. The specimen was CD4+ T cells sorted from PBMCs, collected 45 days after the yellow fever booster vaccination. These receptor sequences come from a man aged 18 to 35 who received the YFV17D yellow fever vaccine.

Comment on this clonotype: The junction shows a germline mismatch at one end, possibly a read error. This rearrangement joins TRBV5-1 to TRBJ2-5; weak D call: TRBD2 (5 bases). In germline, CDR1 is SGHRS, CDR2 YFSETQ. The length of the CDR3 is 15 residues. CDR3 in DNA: TGCGCCAGCAGCTTGGAGGGAGTTGGTGGAGAGACCCTGTACTTC. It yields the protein CASSLEGVGGETLYF.

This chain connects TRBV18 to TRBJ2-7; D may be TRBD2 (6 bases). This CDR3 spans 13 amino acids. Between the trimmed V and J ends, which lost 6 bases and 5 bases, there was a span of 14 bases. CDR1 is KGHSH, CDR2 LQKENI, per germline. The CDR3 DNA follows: TGTGCCAGCTCGGGGACTCTCGGACACGAGCAGTACTTC. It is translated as CASSGTLGHEQYF.

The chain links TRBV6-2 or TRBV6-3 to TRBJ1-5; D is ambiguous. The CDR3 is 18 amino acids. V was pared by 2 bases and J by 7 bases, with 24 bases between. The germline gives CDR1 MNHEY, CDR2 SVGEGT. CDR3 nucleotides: TGTGCCAGCAGTTACGATCCCGTAACAGAACGTTTGGGGCAGCCCCAGCATTTT. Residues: CASSYDPVTERLGQPQHF.

CDR3 amino acids: CASSGQISGNTIYF. The DNA for the CDR3 is TGTGCCAGCAGCGGGCAGATCTCTGGAAACACCATATATTTT. The V and J genes are TRBV7-2 and TRBJ1-3; D is ambiguous. The CDR3 has 14 amino acids. With 5 bases removed from V and 0 bases from J, the gap between germline ends came to 8 bases. Per the germline V gene, CDR1 is SGHTA and CDR2 is FQGNSA.

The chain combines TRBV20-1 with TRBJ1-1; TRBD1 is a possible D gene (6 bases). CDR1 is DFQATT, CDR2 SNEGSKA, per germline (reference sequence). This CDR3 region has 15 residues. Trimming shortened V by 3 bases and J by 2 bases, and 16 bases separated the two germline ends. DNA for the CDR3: TGCAGTGCTAGCCGCTTCGGCAGGGGTAACACTGAAGCTTTCTTT. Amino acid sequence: CSASRFGRGNTEAFF.

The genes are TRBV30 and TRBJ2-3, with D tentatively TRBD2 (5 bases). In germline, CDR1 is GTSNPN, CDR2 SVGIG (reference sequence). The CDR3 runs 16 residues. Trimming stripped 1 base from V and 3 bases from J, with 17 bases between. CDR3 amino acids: CAWSGQLGILTDTQYF. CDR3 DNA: TGTGCCTGGAGTGGACAACTAGGAATTTTAACAGATACGCAGTATTTT.

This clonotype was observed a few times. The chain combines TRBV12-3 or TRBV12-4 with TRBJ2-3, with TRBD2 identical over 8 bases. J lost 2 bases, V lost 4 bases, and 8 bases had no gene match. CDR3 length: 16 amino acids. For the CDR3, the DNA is TGTGCCAGCAGTTGGCGGGTAGCGGGGTCCACAGATACGCAGTATTTT. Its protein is CASSWRVAGSTDTQYF.

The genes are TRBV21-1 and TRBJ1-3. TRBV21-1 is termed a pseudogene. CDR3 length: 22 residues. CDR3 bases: TGTGCCAGCAGCCACTCCCCCTCCGGCCTCCCATTTTCGGGCTCCCTGATGGACACCATATATTTT. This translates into CASSHSPSGLPFSGSLMDTIYF.

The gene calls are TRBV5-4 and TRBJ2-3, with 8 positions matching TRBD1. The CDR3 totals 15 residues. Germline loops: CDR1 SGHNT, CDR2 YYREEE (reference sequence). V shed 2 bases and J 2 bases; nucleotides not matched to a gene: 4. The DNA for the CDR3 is TGTGCCAGCAGCTTTGGACAGGGACTCACAGATACGCAGTATTTT. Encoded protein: CASSFGQGLTDTQYF.

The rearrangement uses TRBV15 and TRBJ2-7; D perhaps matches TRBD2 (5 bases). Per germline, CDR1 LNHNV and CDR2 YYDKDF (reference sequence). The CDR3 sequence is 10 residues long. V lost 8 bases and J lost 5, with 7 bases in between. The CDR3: CATLGDEQYV. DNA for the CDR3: TGTGCCACCCTCGGGGACGAGCAGTACGTC.

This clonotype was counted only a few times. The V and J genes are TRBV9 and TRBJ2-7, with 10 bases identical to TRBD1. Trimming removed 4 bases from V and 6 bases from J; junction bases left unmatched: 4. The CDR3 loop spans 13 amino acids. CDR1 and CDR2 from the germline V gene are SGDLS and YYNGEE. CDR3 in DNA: TGTGCCAGCAGCCGGGACAGGGGTGGCGAGCAGTACGTC. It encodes CASSRDRGGEQYV.

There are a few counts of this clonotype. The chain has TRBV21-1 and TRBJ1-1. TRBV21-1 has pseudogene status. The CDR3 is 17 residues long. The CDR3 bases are TGTGCCAGCAGCAAAGGGTTGTGTACTGGGACAGCCCCTGAAGCTTTCTTT. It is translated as CASSKGLCTGTAPEAFF.

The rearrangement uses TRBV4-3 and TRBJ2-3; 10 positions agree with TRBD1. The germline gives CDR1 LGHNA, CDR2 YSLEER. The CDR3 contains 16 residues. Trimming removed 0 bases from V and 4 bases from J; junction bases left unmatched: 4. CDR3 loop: CASSQEPGQGSDTQYF. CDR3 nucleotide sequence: TGCGCCAGCAGCCAAGAGCCGGGACAGGGGTCAGATACGCAGTATTTT.

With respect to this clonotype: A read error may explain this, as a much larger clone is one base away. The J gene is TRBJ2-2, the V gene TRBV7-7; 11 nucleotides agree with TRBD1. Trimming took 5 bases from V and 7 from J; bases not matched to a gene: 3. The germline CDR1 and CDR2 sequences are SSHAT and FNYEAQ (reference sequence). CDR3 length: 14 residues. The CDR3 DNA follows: TGTGCCAGCAGCCGGACAGGGGGCAGCGGGGAGCTGTTTTTT. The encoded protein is CASSRTGGSGELFF.

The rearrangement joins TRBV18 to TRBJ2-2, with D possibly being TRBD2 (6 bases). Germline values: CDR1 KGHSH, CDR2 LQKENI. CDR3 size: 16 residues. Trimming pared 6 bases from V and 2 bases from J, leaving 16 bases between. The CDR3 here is CASSPWAGLNTGELFF. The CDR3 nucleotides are TGTGCCAGCTCTCCTTGGGCAGGACTAAACACCGGGGAGCTGTTTTTT.

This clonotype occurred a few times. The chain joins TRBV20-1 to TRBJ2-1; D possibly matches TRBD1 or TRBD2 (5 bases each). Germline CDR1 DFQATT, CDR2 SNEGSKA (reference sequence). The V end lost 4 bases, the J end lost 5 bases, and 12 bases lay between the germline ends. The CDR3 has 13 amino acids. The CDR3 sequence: CSANRGRHNEQFF. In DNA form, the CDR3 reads TGCAGTGCTAACCGGGGCAGGCACAATGAGCAGTTCTTC.

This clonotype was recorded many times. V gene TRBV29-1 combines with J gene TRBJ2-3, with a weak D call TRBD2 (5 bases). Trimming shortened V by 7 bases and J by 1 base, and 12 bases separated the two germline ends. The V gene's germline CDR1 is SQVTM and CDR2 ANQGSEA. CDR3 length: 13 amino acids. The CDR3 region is CSAGISGTDTQYF. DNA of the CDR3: TGCAGCGCCGGGATTTCGGGCACAGATACGCAGTATTTT.

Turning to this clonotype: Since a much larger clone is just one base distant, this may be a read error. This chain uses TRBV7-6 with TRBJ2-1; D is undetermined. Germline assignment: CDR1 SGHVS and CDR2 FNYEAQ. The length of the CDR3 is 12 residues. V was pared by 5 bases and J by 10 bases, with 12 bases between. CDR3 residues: CASSLPVGEQFF. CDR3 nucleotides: TGTGCCAGCAGCCTCCCGGTGGGGGAGCAGTTCTTC.

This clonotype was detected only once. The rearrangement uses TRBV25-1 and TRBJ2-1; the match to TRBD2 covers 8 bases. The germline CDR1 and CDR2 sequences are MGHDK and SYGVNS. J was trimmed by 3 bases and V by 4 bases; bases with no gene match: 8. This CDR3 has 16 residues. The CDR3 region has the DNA TGTGCCAGCAGTGGACCACTAGCGGAGGTCTACAATGAGCAGTTCTTC. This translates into CASSGPLAEVYNEQFF.

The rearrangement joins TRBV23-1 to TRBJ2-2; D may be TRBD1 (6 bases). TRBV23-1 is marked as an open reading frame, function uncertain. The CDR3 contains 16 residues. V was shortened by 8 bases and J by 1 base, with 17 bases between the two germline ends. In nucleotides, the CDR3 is TGCGCCAGCGAACTGGACGGGGACATGAACACCGGGGAGCTGTTTTTT. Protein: CASELDGDMNTGELFF.

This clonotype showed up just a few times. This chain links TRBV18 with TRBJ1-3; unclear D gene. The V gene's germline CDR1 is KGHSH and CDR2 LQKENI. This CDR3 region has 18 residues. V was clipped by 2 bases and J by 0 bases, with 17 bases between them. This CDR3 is CASSPSWGGRISGNTIYF. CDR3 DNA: TGTGCCAGCTCACCATCCTGGGGAGGGCGAATCTCTGGAAACACCATATATTTT.

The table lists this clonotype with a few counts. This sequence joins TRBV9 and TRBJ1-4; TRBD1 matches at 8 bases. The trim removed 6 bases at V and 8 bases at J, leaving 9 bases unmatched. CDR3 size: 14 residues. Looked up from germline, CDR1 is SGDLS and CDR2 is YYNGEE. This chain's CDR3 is CASTPGGASEKLFF. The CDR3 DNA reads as TGTGCCAGCACTCCAGGGGGCGCCTCCGAAAAACTGTTTTTT.

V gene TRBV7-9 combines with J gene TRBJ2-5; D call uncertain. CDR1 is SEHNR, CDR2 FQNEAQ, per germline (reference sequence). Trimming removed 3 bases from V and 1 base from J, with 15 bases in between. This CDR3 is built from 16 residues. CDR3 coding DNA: TGTGCCAGCAGCTTCTGGAAAGGGCTAGGCCAAGAGACCCAGTACTTC. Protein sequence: CASSFWKGLGQETQYF. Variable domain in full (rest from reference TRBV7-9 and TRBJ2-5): DTGVSQNPRHKITKRGQNVTFRCDPISEHNRLYWYRQTLGQGPEFLTYFQNEAQLEKSRLLSDRFSAERPKGSFSTLEIQRTEQGDSAMYLCASSFWKGLGQETQYFGPGTRLLVL.

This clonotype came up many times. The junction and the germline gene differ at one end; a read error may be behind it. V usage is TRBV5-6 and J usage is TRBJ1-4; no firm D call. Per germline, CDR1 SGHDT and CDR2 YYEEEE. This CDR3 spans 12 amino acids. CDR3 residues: CASSLANAGKVF. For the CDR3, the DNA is TGTGCCAGCAGCTTGGCCAACGCGGGCAAGGTTTTT.

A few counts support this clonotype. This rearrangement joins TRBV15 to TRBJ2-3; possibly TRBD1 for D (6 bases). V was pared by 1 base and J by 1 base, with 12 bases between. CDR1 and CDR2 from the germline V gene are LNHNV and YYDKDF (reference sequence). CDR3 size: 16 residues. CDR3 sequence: CATSRGDNGGTDTQYF. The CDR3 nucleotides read TGTGCCACCAGCAGAGGGGACAACGGGGGCACAGATACGCAGTATTTT.

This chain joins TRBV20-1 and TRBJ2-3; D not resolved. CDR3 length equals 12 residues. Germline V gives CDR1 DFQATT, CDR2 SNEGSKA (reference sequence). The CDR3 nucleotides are TGCAGCTCTGACGGGCCGGGAGATACGCAGTATTTT. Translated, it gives CSSDGPGDTQYF.

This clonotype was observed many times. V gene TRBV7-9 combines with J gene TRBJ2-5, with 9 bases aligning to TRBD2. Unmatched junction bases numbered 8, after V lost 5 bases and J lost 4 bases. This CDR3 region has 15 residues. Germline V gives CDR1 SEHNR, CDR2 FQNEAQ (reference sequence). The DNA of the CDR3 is TGTGCCAGCAGCGCGGGGCTGCGGGGGGGAGAGACCCAGTACTTC. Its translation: CASSAGLRGGETQYF.

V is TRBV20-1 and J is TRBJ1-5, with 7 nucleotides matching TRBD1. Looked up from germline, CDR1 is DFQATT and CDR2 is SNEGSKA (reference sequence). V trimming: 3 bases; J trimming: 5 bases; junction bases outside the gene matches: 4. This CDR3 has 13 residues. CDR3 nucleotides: TGCAGTGCTAGTCAGGGGACAGATCAGCCCCAGCATTTT. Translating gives CSASQGTDQPQHF.